This T cell receptor beta chain originates from a study of shared clonotypes between healthy human individuals. Study-level information: Each donor contributed plates that comprised three CD4 naive, three CD4 memory, two CD8 naive and one CD8 memory. General study findings and limits: What naive subsets generally showed was a larger estimated richness than memory subsets showed.

Assay used: immunoSEQ multiplex PCR; TCRdb lists only in-frame clones, some missing. The sample gives 950,000 to 1,100,000 clones, approximately 76% of which show up once; roughly 1.4% is in the top ten. This clone was counted between two and nine times. What it recognizes is unknown. This sample also contains other DNA sequences that code for the same CDR3. Both subsets, CD45RA+ naive and CD45RA-negative memory, were split from the CD4+ cells. Sequencing was carried out using memory CD4+ T cells sorted from blood. This sample's subset: CD45RA-negative fraction. This sequence was found in a man between 18 and 29 years old in good health.

CDR3 sequence reads: CASSFADTQYF. The DNA for the CDR3 is TGTGCCAGCAGCTTTGCGGATACGCAGTATTTT. The chain recombines TRBV7-2 with TRBJ2-3, with D uncertain. The germline V gene encodes CDR1 SGHTA and CDR2 FQGNSA. Trimming left V 3 bases short and J 6 bases short, with 4 bases between. The CDR3 consists of 11 residues.